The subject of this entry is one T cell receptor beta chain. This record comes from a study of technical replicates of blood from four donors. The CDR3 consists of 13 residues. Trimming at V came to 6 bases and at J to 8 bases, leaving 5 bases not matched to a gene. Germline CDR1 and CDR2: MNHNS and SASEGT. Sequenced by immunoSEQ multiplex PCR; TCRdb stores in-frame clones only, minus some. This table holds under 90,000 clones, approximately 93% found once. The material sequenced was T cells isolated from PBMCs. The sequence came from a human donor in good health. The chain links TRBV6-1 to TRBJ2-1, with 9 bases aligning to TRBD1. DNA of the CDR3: TGTGCCAGCAGCACAGGGGGCGCCGATGAGCAGTTCTTC. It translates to CASSTGGADEQFF.